A selection of T cell receptor beta chains follows, all from one sample in a study of vaccination effects on CD4 cells after COVID-19. This table comes from immunoSEQ multiplex PCR, and its TCRdb copy is limited to in-frame clones, with some not included. There are roughly 45,000 clones in the sample; 72% occur only once, and under 10% lies in the top ten. Their antigen targets remain unknown. The input for sequencing was CD4+ T cells from PBMCs cultured without peptide, taken after COVID-19 vaccination. Receptor source: a human donor who received a COVID-19 vaccine. The CDR3 runs from the conserved cysteine through the conserved F or W. The order of the fields is D gene, J gene, V gene, clone size, CDR3 DNA, CDR3 protein. A D gene is named only where the DNA matches it firmly. Size is stated for part of the rows, as once, few or many counts, or as a class when the clone is expanded.

d_call: TRBD1; j_call: TRBJ2-7; v_call: TRBV6-5; clone_size: .; cdr3_nt: TGTGCCAGCAGTCTACAGGGGCCCCAGGGCGAGCAGTACTTC; cdr3_aa: CASSLQGPQGEQYF
d_call: TRBD1; j_call: TRBJ2-7; v_call: TRBV6-5; clone_size: .; cdr3_nt: TGTGCCAGCAGGGACTCCGGGACAGAAGCCTACGAGCAGTACTTC; cdr3_aa: CASRDSGTEAYEQYF
d_call: .; j_call: TRBJ2-7; v_call: TRBV7-2; clone_size: .; cdr3_nt: TGTGCCAGCAGCTTAGGGGGTCCAACCCCTATCCACGAGCAGTACTTC; cdr3_aa: CASSLGGPTPIHEQYF
d_call: .; j_call: TRBJ2-2; v_call: TRBV11-3; clone_size: .; cdr3_nt: TGTGCCAGCAGCTTCGACGGGGCCGGGGAGCTGTTTTTT; cdr3_aa: CASSFDGAGELFF
d_call: .; j_call: TRBJ1-5; v_call: TRBV7-2; clone_size: .; cdr3_nt: TGTGCCAGCAGCGCACGGATCGACTTCTATAGCAATCAGCCCCAGCATTTT; cdr3_aa: CASSARIDFYSNQPQHF
d_call: .; j_call: TRBJ2-3; v_call: TRBV20-1; clone_size: few; cdr3_nt: TGCAGTGCCCGCACAGATACGCAGTATTTT; cdr3_aa: CSARTDTQYF
d_call: TRBD1; j_call: TRBJ1-2; v_call: TRBV15; clone_size: .; cdr3_nt: TGTGCCACCAGCACCCCAAGACAGGGGGCGCGAGGCTACACCTTC; cdr3_aa: CATSTPRQGARGYTF
d_call: .; j_call: TRBJ2-2; v_call: TRBV7-9; clone_size: .; cdr3_nt: TGTGCCAGCAGCCTGGGCCGGGGGACAACCGGGGAGCTGTTTTTT; cdr3_aa: CASSLGRGTTGELFF
d_call: .; j_call: TRBJ1-3; v_call: TRBV19; clone_size: .; cdr3_nt: TGTGCCAGTAGTATAGGATCTGGAAACACCATATATTTT; cdr3_aa: CASSIGSGNTIYF
d_call: .; j_call: TRBJ1-1; v_call: TRBV4-1; clone_size: few; cdr3_nt: TGCGCCAGCAGCGGTAGAACGGAGAACACTGAAGCTTTCTTT; cdr3_aa: CASSGRTENTEAFF
d_call: TRBD2; j_call: TRBJ2-7; v_call: TRBV27; clone_size: once; cdr3_nt: TGTGCCAGCAGCCTTGCTGCTTCCGGGACTAGGGGTTACGAGCAGTACTTC; cdr3_aa: CASSLAASGTRGYEQYF
d_call: .; j_call: TRBJ1-2; v_call: TRBV25-1; clone_size: .; cdr3_nt: TGTGCCAGCAGGGACGACAGAAGGAACTATGGCTACACCTTC; cdr3_aa: CASRDDRRNYGYTF
d_call: TRBD2; j_call: TRBJ2-7; v_call: TRBV2; clone_size: many; cdr3_nt: TGTGCCAGCAGTCAAGGGGAGGGGAGAGAGCAGTACTTC; cdr3_aa: CASSQGEGREQYF
d_call: TRBD1; j_call: TRBJ1-2; v_call: TRBV3-1/TRBV3-2; clone_size: few; cdr3_nt: TGTGCCAGCAGCCAGACCGGGACAGGGGGTTATGGCTACACCTTC; cdr3_aa: CASSQTGTGGYGYTF
d_call: .; j_call: TRBJ2-7; v_call: TRBV7-2; clone_size: .; cdr3_nt: TGTGCCAGCACCCTAGGACAGCAACGTTACGAGCAGTACTTC; cdr3_aa: CASTLGQQRYEQYF
d_call: .; j_call: TRBJ2-7; v_call: TRBV6-5; clone_size: .; cdr3_nt: TGTGCCAGCACCTACGACAGGAGCTACGAGCAGTACTTC; cdr3_aa: CASTYDRSYEQYF
d_call: TRBD2; j_call: TRBJ2-1; v_call: TRBV5-1; clone_size: .; cdr3_nt: TGCGCCAGCAGCTCTAGCGGGAGTAGCTCCTACAATGAGCAGTTCTTC; cdr3_aa: CASSSSGSSSYNEQFF
d_call: .; j_call: TRBJ1-5; v_call: TRBV7-9; clone_size: few; cdr3_nt: TGTGCCAGCAGCCCCCACGGGGAAAATCAGCCCCAGCATTTT; cdr3_aa: CASSPHGENQPQHF
d_call: TRBD2; j_call: TRBJ2-5; v_call: TRBV6-6; clone_size: few; cdr3_nt: TGTGCCAGCAGTTGGGGACTAGCCGGGGAGACCCAGTACTTC; cdr3_aa: CASSWGLAGETQYF
d_call: TRBD1; j_call: TRBJ1-2; v_call: TRBV6-5; clone_size: few; cdr3_nt: TGTGCCGTCCGGACAGGGGGCAACTATGGCTACACCTTC; cdr3_aa: CAVRTGGNYGYTF
d_call: .; j_call: TRBJ2-6; v_call: TRBV4-2; clone_size: .; cdr3_nt: TGTGCCAGCAGCCAAGATGGACACTCTGGGGCCAACGTCCTGACTTTC; cdr3_aa: CASSQDGHSGANVLTF
d_call: TRBD1; j_call: TRBJ2-7; v_call: TRBV5-4; clone_size: few; cdr3_nt: TGTGCCAGCAGCCCCGCCTGGACAGGATCCTACGAGCAGTACTTC; cdr3_aa: CASSPAWTGSYEQYF
d_call: TRBD1; j_call: TRBJ1-4; v_call: TRBV18; clone_size: few; cdr3_nt: TGTGCCAGCTCACCAGGACTTGGACAGGGTCGTGAAAAACTGTTTTTT; cdr3_aa: CASSPGLGQGREKLFF
d_call: TRBD1; j_call: TRBJ2-2; v_call: TRBV18; clone_size: .; cdr3_nt: TGTGCCAGCTCACCACCAGGGGGCAACACCGGGGAGCTGTTTTTT; cdr3_aa: CASSPPGGNTGELFF
d_call: .; j_call: TRBJ1-2; v_call: TRBV12-3/TRBV12-4; clone_size: .; cdr3_nt: TGTGCCAGCAGTTTTATTAGGAGGGATGGCTACACCTTC; cdr3_aa: CASSFIRRDGYTF
d_call: TRBD2; j_call: TRBJ2-5; v_call: TRBV7-9; clone_size: .; cdr3_nt: TGTGCCAGCAGCTTCCCAGCGGGGGGGCAGGAGACCCAGTACTTC; cdr3_aa: CASSFPAGGQETQYF
d_call: .; j_call: TRBJ2-7; v_call: TRBV5-8; clone_size: .; cdr3_nt: TGTGCCAGCAGGCGACCGGGACTCTCTGGGTACGAGCAGTACTTC; cdr3_aa: CASRRPGLSGYEQYF
d_call: .; j_call: TRBJ2-1; v_call: TRBV4-1; clone_size: once; cdr3_nt: TGCGCCAGCAGCCATTCTAGCATTAAAGCCTACAATGAGCAGTTCTTC; cdr3_aa: CASSHSSIKAYNEQFF
d_call: .; j_call: TRBJ2-7; v_call: TRBV5-8; clone_size: .; cdr3_nt: TGTGCCAGCAGGGGAAGGGTACTTCTCTACGAGCAGTACTTC; cdr3_aa: CASRGRVLLYEQYF
d_call: TRBD1; j_call: TRBJ1-6; v_call: TRBV5-4; clone_size: .; cdr3_nt: TGTGCCAGCAGCTCACCCGGGACAGAGGGTCTCACCCTCCACTTT; cdr3_aa: CASSSPGTEGLTLHF